Presented here are 5 T cell receptor beta chains from one specimen sequenced in a study of response to subunit inactivated influenza vaccine. In TCRdb, the RT-PCR reads were re-called with MiXCR into one record per CDR3 protein. The sample carries some 850,000 distinct CDR3 sequences, approximately 18% recorded once. The material sequenced was PBMCs from blood, taken more than 4 days after vaccination. The receptors come from a man aged 45-65 years who received an inactivated influenza vaccine.

The rearrangement uses TRBV6-2 or TRBV6-3 and TRBJ2-1; 12 nucleotides agree with TRBD2. Germline V CDR1 and CDR2: MNHEY, SVGEGT. This CDR3 spans 18 amino acids. V trimming: 7 bases; J trimming: 3 bases; junction bases outside the gene matches: 13. The CDR3 is CASKPVTSGRRIYNEQFF. For the CDR3, the DNA is TGTGCCAGCAAGCCGGTGACTAGCGGGAGACGGATCTACAATGAGCAGTTCTTC.

V is TRBV27 and J is TRBJ2-7; no definite D call. This CDR3 comprises 13 residues. Germline V gene data show CDR1 as MNHEY and CDR2 as SMNVEV (reference sequence). V was cut by 3 bases and J by 2 bases, with 8 bases left in between. The CDR3 here is CASSFIGTYEQYF. As DNA, the CDR3 is TGTGCCAGCAGTTTCATTGGCACCTACGAGCAGTACTTC.

Only a few counts were recorded for this clonotype. This chain links TRBV4-3 with TRBJ2-7; D remains unclear. Between the trimmed V and J ends, which lost 0 bases and 4 bases, there was a span of 10 bases. The V gene's germline CDR1 is LGHNA and CDR2 YSLEER. There are 14 residues in the CDR3. CDR3 bases: TGCGCCAGCAGCCAAGAAGGTCAGAATTACGAGCAGTACTTC. Translation: CASSQEGQNYEQYF.

This clonotype was observed a few times. The rearrangement uses TRBV6-1 and TRBJ1-5, with 10 positions matching TRBD1. J gave up 1 base and V 5 bases, and 11 bases lay outside the gene matches. The length of the CDR3 is 18 residues. Germline V gene sequence: CDR1 MNHNS, CDR2 SASEGT. In DNA, the CDR3 is TGTGCCAGCAGTCCGTTTGGGACAGGGGAAAGAAGCAATCAGCCCCAGCATTTT. This sequence encodes CASSPFGTGERSNQPQHF.

The rearrangement uses TRBV28 and TRBJ2-3; TRBD2 matches at 10 bases. This CDR3 is built from 15 residues. The V segment lost 7 bases and the J segment 2 bases; nucleotides outside the gene matches: 6. Germline V gene lookup returns CDR1 MDHEN and CDR2 SYDVKM. CDR3 region: CASILAGVPTDTQYF. CDR3 in DNA: TGTGCCAGCATCCTAGCGGGGGTCCCCACAGATACGCAGTATTTT. The full variable domain, its missing parts supplied by reference TRBV28 and TRBJ2-3, is DVKVTQSSRYLVKRTGEKVFLECVQDMDHENMFWYRQDPGLGLRLIYFSYDVKMKEKGDIPEGYSVSREKKERFSLILESASTNQTSMYLCASILAGVPTDTQYFGPGTRLTVL.